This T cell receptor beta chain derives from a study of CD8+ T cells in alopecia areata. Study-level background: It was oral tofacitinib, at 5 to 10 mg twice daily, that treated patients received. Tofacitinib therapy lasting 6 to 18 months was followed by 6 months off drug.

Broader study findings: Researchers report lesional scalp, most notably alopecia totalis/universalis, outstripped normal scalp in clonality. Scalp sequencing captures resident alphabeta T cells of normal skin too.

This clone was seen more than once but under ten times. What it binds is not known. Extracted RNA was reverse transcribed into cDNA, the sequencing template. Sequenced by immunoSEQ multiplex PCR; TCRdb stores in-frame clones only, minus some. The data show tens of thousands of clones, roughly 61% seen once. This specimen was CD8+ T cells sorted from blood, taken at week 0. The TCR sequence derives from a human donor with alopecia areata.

The CDR3, as DNA: TGTGCCAGCAGCGTAGGAGGTGATACGCAGTATTTT. It specifies CASSVGGDTQYF. The chain employs TRBV9 and TRBJ2-3; no clear D gene. Germline loops: CDR1 SGDLS, CDR2 YYNGEE. Trimming stripped 0 bases from V and 6 bases from J, with 5 bases between. There are 12 residues in the CDR3.